This T cell receptor beta chain is from a study of post-analysis software for immune sequencing data. Findings and limits, study-wide: In patients, about 5 TRBV segments were more frequent than in controls, with TRBV5-6, TRBV5-1 and TRBV20-1 among them. A significant reduction in normalized Chao1 diversity was observed in multiple sclerosis patients versus controls.

CDR1 is SQVTM and CDR2 is ANQGSEA in the germline V gene. V shed 1 base, J shed 2 bases, and the junction held 2 bases outside the gene matches. The CDR3 totals 14 residues. This clonotype was counted a few times. Its antigen remains unknown. Unique molecular identifiers featured in each of the TCR beta cDNA libraries. TCRdb analysed the PCR reads with MiXCR anew, one entry per CDR3 protein. The table includes approximately 400,000 distinct CDR3 sequences, around a third detected once. The sequencing input was blood. This clonotype was sampled from a girl aged 10 to 17 with multiple sclerosis. V usage is TRBV29-1 and J usage is TRBJ2-3; 8 bases map to TRBD1. The CDR3 nucleotides are TGCAGCGTTGAAGGGACAGGGTTCACAGATACGCAGTATTTT. Its protein product is CSVEGTGFTDTQYF.